Listed below are T cell receptor beta chains from one sample, sequenced in a study of T-cell memory formation after mild COVID-19. A single record per CDR3 protein comes from TCRdb applying MiXCR to the 5' RACE reads. This table holds about 200,000 distinct CDR3 sequences, roughly 17% found once. Material for sequencing was PBMCs or a T cell subset sorted from them (not recorded which). All receptors come from an adult woman who had mild COVID-19 (a few samples of this study predate the infection). Cell type and time point are not known. Each CDR3 is given with its conserved first and last residue. D genes are given only for firm matches. The size entry is marked missing in some rows and otherwise reads once, few, many or a size class.

D,V,J,size,DNA,CDR3
TRBD1,TRBV7-9,TRBJ1-1,once,TGTGCCAGCAGCGCAACTGGACAGGGCCTCATGAACACTGAAGCTTTCTTT,CASSATGQGLMNTEAFF
TRBD1,TRBV10-3,TRBJ1-1,-,TGTGCCATCAGTGAGGGGACAGCTATTCATGAAGCTTTCTTT,CAISEGTAIHEAFF
-,TRBV12-3/TRBV12-4,TRBJ2-1,-,TGTGCCAGCACTTACCCCGGAGTAGGGCAGTTCTTC,CASTYPGVGQFF
TRBD2,TRBV4-3,TRBJ2-3,few,TGCGCCAGCAGCCAAGATCAAGCGGGAGCGGCAGATACGCAGTATTTT,CASSQDQAGAADTQYF
-,TRBV5-1,TRBJ2-7,few,TGCGCCAGCAGCTTGGCCGCAGGACTGGTTACCTACGAGCAGTACTTC,CASSLAAGLVTYEQYF
-,TRBV20-1,TRBJ2-3,-,TGCAGTGCTAGAGTTATAGCGGACCTGACCACAGATACGCAGTATTTT,CSARVIADLTTDTQYF
-,TRBV12-3/TRBV12-4,TRBJ2-5,few,TGTGCCAGCAAAGGTCCGGTCAAAGAGACCCAGTACTTC,CASKGPVKETQYF
-,TRBV9,TRBJ2-1,many,TGTGCCAGCAGCGTAGATGGCGGATACTCCTACAATGAGCAGTTCTTC,CASSVDGGYSYNEQFF
-,TRBV3-1,TRBJ1-2,-,TGTGCCAGCAGCCGCACGGCTACGGGTTATGGCTACACCTTC,CASSRTATGYGYTF
TRBD2,TRBV6-2/TRBV6-3,TRBJ2-3,few,TGTGCCAGCAGTTACAGGTTAGCGGGAGGAAGAGAGTTCACAGATACGCAGTATTTT,CASSYRLAGGREFTDTQYF
-,TRBV4-1,TRBJ2-7,-,TGCGCCAGCAGCCAAGGGGTCGGACAGTGGCATTACGAGAAGTACTTC,CASSQGVGQWHYEKYF
-,TRBV20-1,TRBJ1-1,many,TGCAGTGCACCCGACACAAAGAACACTGAAGCTTTCTTT,CSAPDTKNTEAFF
TRBD1,TRBV5-8,TRBJ2-7,-,TGTGCCAGCAGCCGCACGGGGACAGGGGTATACGAGCAGTACTTC,CASSRTGTGVYEQYF
TRBD2,TRBV11-1,TRBJ2-1,few,TGTGCCAGCAGCTTTAGCGGGAGGCAGGTCAATGAGCAGTTCTTC,CASSFSGRQVNEQFF
-,TRBV12-3/TRBV12-4,TRBJ2-7,-,TGTGCCAGCAGTTTTGAGGGAAAATACGAGCAGTACTTC,CASSFEGKYEQYF
TRBD1,TRBV2,TRBJ2-3,few,TGTGCCAGCAAGCGGACAGGGGAGGCAGATACGCAGTATTTT,CASKRTGEADTQYF
TRBD2,TRBV7-8,TRBJ2-5,-,TGTGCCAGCATAGCGGGGGGGCGGGAGACCCAGTACTTC,CASIAGGRETQYF
TRBD1,TRBV12-3/TRBV12-4,TRBJ1-1,few,TGTGCCAGCAGCAAAGACAGGGCGAACACTGAAGCTTTCTTT,CASSKDRANTEAFF
-,TRBV18,TRBJ2-7,-,TGTGCCAGCTCACCACTAAACGGGGGACACGAGCAGTACTTC,CASSPLNGGHEQYF
TRBD1,TRBV10-3,TRBJ2-7,-,TGTGCCATCAGTGAGTCGTGGGACAGGGACTACGAGCAGTACTTC,CAISESWDRDYEQYF
-,TRBV6-5,TRBJ2-2,few,TGTGCCAGCAGTTACGGCAGGGGGCGTCGCGGGGGCGGGGAGCTGTTTTTT,CASSYGRGRRGGGELFF
-,TRBV7-9,TRBJ1-1,many,TGTGCCAGCACCCTGTTCGGCTTAAACACTGAAGCTTTCTTT,CASTLFGLNTEAFF
-,TRBV5-1,TRBJ2-3,many,TGCGCCAGCAGCCAGCCCACAGATACGCAGTATTTT,CASSQPTDTQYF
-,TRBV20-1,TRBJ2-3,-,TGCAGTGCTCCCCGGGGCCTGGAGACAGATACGCAGTATTTT,CSAPRGLETDTQYF
-,TRBV24-1,TRBJ2-2,few,TGTGCCACCAGGGCCCCCGGGGGCGCAACCGGGGAGCTGTTTTTT,CATRAPGGATGELFF